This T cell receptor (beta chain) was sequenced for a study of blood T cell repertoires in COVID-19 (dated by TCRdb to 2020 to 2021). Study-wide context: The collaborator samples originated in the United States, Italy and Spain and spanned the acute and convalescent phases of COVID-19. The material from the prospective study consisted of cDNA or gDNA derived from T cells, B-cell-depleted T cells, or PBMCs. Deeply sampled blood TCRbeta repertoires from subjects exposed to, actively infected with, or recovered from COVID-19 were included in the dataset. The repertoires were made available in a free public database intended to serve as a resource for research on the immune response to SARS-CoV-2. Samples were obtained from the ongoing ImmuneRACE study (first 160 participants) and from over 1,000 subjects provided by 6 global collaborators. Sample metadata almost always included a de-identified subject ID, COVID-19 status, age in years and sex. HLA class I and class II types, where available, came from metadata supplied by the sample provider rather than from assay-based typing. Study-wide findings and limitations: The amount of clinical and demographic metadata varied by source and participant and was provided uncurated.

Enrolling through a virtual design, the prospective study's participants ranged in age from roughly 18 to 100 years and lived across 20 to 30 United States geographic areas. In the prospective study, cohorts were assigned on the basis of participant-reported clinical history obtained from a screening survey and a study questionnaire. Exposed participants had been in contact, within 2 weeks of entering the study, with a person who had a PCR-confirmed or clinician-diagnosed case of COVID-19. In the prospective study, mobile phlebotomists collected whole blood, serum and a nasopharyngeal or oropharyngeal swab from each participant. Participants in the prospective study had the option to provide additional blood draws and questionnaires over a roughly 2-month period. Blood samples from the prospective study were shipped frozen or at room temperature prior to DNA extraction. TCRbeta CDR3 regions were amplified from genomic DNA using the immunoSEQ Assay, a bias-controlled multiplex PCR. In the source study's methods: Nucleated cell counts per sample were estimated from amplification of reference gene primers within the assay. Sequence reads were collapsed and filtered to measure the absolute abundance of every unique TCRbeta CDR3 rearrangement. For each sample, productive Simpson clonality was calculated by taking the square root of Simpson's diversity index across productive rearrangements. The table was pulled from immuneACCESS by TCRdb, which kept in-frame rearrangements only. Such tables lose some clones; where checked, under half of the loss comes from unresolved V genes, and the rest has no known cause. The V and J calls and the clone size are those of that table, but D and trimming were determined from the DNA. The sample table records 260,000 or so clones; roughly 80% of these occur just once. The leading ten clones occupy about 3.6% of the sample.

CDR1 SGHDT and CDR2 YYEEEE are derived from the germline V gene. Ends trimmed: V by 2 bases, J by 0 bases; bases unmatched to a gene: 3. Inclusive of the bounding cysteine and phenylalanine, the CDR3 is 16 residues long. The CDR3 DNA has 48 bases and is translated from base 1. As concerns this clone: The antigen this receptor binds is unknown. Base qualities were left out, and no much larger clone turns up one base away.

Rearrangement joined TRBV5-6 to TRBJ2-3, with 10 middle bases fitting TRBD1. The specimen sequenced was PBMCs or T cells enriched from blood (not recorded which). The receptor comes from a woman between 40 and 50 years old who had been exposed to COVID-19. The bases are TGTGCCAGCAGCTTTGGGACAGGGGCAAGCACAGATACGCAGTATTTT. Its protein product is CASSFGTGASTDTQYF.